This is a list of T cell receptor beta chains from one sample in a study of blood T cell repertoires in COVID-19. TCRdb keeps only in-frame clones here, not all; method: immunoSEQ multiplex PCR. The sample includes 200,000 to 300,000 clones, approximately 91% of them seen just once. The sample comprised peripheral blood. The receptors were gathered from a man between 25 and 39 years old with COVID-19, enrolled during active disease. The CDR3 runs from the conserved cysteine through the conserved F or W. A D gene is named only where the DNA matches it firmly. Some rows have no size entry. The others give once, few or many, or a class for an expanded clone.

cdr3_aa | cdr3_nt | v_call | d_call | clone_size | j_call
CASSTGVQETQYF | TGTGCCAGTAGTACGGGGGTCCAGGAGACCCAGTACTTC | TRBV19 | - | - | TRBJ2-5
CASSRTGRHTGELFF | TGTGCCAGCAGCCGGACAGGGAGGCACACCGGGGAGCTGTTTTTT | TRBV5-6 | TRBD1 | - | TRBJ2-2
CASSEEQGSFRQPQHF | TGTGCCAGTAGTGAAGAGCAGGGAAGTTTTCGCCAGCCCCAGCATTTT | TRBV19 | - | - | TRBJ1-5
CASSQGIGPPDNSPLHF | TGCGCCAGCAGCCAAGGGATTGGGCCACCTGATAATTCACCCCTCCACTTT | TRBV4-1 | - | once | TRBJ1-6
CAMRDRPNEKLFF | TGTGCCATGCGAGACAGGCCAAATGAAAAACTGTTTTTT | TRBV10-3 | - | - | TRBJ1-4
CASSLLADSYNEQFF | TGCGCCAGCAGCTTGTTAGCGGACTCCTACAATGAGCAGTTCTTC | TRBV5-1 | - | - | TRBJ2-1
CASSFPPTGETTNEKLFF | TGTGCCAGTAGTTTCCCGCCGACAGGGGAGACAACTAATGAAAAACTGTTTTTT | TRBV19 | TRBD1 | - | TRBJ1-4
CASSEVGQNYQPQHF | TGTGCCAGCAGTGAAGTGGGGCAGAACTATCAGCCCCAGCATTTT | TRBV6-1 | - | once | TRBJ1-5
CATTGSNTEAFF | TGTGCCACTACAGGTTCCAACACTGAAGCTTTCTTT | TRBV19 | - | - | TRBJ1-1
CASSQKAGGREQYF | TGTGCCAGCAGCCAGAAAGCGGGGGGGCGCGAGCAGTACTTC | TRBV3-1/TRBV3-2 | TRBD2 | few | TRBJ2-7
CASSADGSSYNEQFF | TGTGCCAGCAGCGCCGACGGGAGCTCCTACAATGAGCAGTTCTTC | TRBV9 | - | - | TRBJ2-1
CATSRGGRGFQETQYF | TGTGCCACCAGCAGAGGGGGTCGGGGGTTCCAAGAGACCCAGTACTTC | TRBV15 | - | - | TRBJ2-5
CASSLPGQGNSPLHF | TGTGCCAGCAGCCTACCGGGACAGGGGAATTCACCCCTCCACTTT | TRBV3-1/TRBV3-2 | TRBD1 | - | TRBJ1-6
CASSPGTGRQPQHF | TGTGCCAGCAGCCCCGGGACAGGACGACAGCCCCAGCATTTT | TRBV7-6 | TRBD1 | - | TRBJ1-5
CASSLGTATYNEQFF | TGTGCCAGCAGCTTAGGGACAGCTACTTACAATGAGCAGTTCTTC | TRBV5-4 | TRBD1 | - | TRBJ2-1
CASSLGVQETQYF | TGTGCCAGCAGTTTAGGAGTCCAAGAGACCCAGTACTTC | TRBV12-3/TRBV12-4 | - | - | TRBJ2-5
CAWNEQGRVEKLFF | TGTGCCTGGAACGAACAGGGGCGTGTTGAAAAACTGTTTTTT | TRBV30 | TRBD1 | - | TRBJ1-4
CASREGQGASAEAFF | TGCGCCAGCAGGGAGGGACAGGGGGCCAGCGCTGAAGCTTTCTTT | TRBV5-1 | TRBD1 | - | TRBJ1-1
CASSLTGGNYGYTF | TGTGCCAGCAGCTTAACAGGGGGCAACTATGGCTACACCTTC | TRBV11-2 | TRBD1 | - | TRBJ1-2
CASSLLLAGGRTDTQYF | TGTGCCAGCAGCTTGTTGCTAGCGGGGGGTAGGACAGATACGCAGTATTTT | TRBV5-4 | TRBD2 | - | TRBJ2-3
CASTPSERDTTQYF | TGTGCCAGCACCCCCTCGGAGCGGGATACTACCCAGTACTTC | TRBV21-1 | - | - | TRBJ2-5
CASSDGQGDTEAFF | TGCGCCAGCAGTGACGGACAGGGTGACACTGAAGCTTTCTTT | TRBV10-2 | TRBD1 | - | TRBJ1-1
CASSQERTMNTEAFF | TGTGCCAGCAGCCAAGAGAGGACTATGAACACTGAAGCTTTCTTT | TRBV3-1/TRBV3-2 | - | - | TRBJ1-1
CASSLIPAGPINEQFF | TGCGCCAGCAGCTTGATCCCAGCGGGGCCCATAAATGAGCAGTTCTTC | TRBV5-1 | TRBD2 | - | TRBJ2-1
CASAGTGDEQFF | TGTGCCAGCGCAGGGACAGGGGATGAGCAGTTCTTC | TRBV18 | TRBD1 | - | TRBJ2-1
CASSETQGPYNEQFF | TGTGCCAGCAGCGAGACACAGGGGCCCTACAATGAGCAGTTCTTC | TRBV9 | TRBD1 | - | TRBJ2-1
CASSQDAISGNTIYF | TGTGCCAGCAGCCAAGATGCGATTTCTGGAAACACCATATATTTT | TRBV3-1/TRBV3-2 | - | - | TRBJ1-3
CASSLGQGSPLHF | TGTGCCAGCAGCCTAGGACAGGGGTCACCCCTCCACTTT | TRBV7-9 | TRBD1 | many | TRBJ1-6
CAIRAQGGNQPQHF | TGTGCCATTCGGGCTCAGGGCGGCAATCAGCCCCAGCATTTT | TRBV19 | - | - | TRBJ1-5
CASSRTGDYEQYF | TGTGCCAGCAGCCGGACAGGTGACTACGAGCAGTACTTC | TRBV6-2/TRBV6-3 | TRBD1 | once | TRBJ2-7
CASSMDYKNTGELFF | TGTGCCAGCAGCATGGACTACAAGAACACCGGGGAGCTGTTTTTT | TRBV7-7 | - | - | TRBJ2-2
CASSYHIPTGAFF | TGTGCCAGCAGTTACCACATTCCCACGGGAGCTTTCTTT | TRBV6-5 | - | - | TRBJ1-1
CASSPERGLSYNSPLHF | TGTGCCAGCTCCCCAGAGCGGGGGTTATCCTATAATTCACCCCTCCACTTT | TRBV18 | - | - | TRBJ1-6
CASSRQGRSDTQYF | TGTGCCAGCAGTCGACAGGGTCGTTCAGATACGCAGTATTTT | TRBV2 | TRBD1 | - | TRBJ2-3
CASIRDRGGNEQFF | TGTGCCAGCATAAGGGACAGGGGAGGGAATGAGCAGTTCTTC | TRBV6-5 | TRBD1 | - | TRBJ2-1
CASSYSRTYEQYF | TGTGCCAGCAGTTACTCTCGTACCTACGAGCAGTACTTC | TRBV6-5 | - | - | TRBJ2-7
CASTRPPNYGYTF | TGTGCCAGCACTAGGCCGCCTAACTATGGCTACACCTTC | TRBV6-5 | - | - | TRBJ1-2
CACPVTGMNTEAFF | TGTGCCTGCCCGGTGACAGGGATGAACACTGAAGCTTTCTTT | TRBV2 | TRBD1 | - | TRBJ1-1
CASSTLQGRETEAFF | TGTGCCAGCAGTACACTACAGGGAAGAGAGACTGAAGCTTTCTTT | TRBV27 | - | - | TRBJ1-1
CASSSTDRGYNEQFF | TGTGCCAGCAGTTCCACGGACAGGGGATACAATGAGCAGTTCTTC | TRBV6-6 | TRBD1 | - | TRBJ2-1
CATSDPSPGRGGYNEQFF | TGTGCCACCAGTGATCCTAGCCCAGGGCGGGGGGGCTACAATGAGCAGTTCTTC | TRBV24-1 | TRBD2 | - | TRBJ2-1
CASSSSTGLGTEAFF | TGCGCCAGCAGCTCATCAACAGGGTTAGGCACTGAAGCTTTCTTT | TRBV5-1 | - | - | TRBJ1-1
CSASRGVANYGYTF | TGCAGTGCTAGTCGGGGGGTGGCTAACTATGGCTACACCTTC | TRBV20-1 | - | - | TRBJ1-2
CASGQGEETQYF | TGTGCCAGTGGGCAGGGCGAAGAGACCCAGTACTTC | TRBV12-3/TRBV12-4 | - | - | TRBJ2-5
CSAGASGNTIYF | TGCAGCGCCGGAGCCTCTGGAAACACCATATATTTT | TRBV29-1 | - | - | TRBJ1-3
CASRRGSDTQYF | TGTGCCAGCAGGCGAGGGTCAGATACGCAGTATTTT | TRBV12-3/TRBV12-4 | - | - | TRBJ2-3
CASSYFQGTYNSPLHF | TGTGCCAGCAGTTACTTCCAGGGCACCTATAATTCACCCCTCCACTTT | TRBV6-5 | - | - | TRBJ1-6